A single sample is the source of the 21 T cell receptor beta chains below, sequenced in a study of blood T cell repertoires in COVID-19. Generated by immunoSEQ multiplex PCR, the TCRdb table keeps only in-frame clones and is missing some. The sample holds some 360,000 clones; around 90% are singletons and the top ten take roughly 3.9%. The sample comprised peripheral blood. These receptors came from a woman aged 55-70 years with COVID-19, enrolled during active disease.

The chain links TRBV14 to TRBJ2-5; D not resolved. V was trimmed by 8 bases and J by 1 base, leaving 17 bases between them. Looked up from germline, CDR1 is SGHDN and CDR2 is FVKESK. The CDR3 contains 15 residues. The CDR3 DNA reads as TGTGCCAGCGCTCTTAACTTTGGGCCCCAAGAGACCCAGTACTTC. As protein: CASALNFGPQETQYF.

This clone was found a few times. CDR3 protein: CATRGQGEGYTF. For the CDR3, the DNA is TGTGCCACCAGGGGACAGGGCGAAGGCTACACCTTC. The J gene is TRBJ1-2, the V gene TRBV24-1; 9 bases align to TRBD1. J was trimmed by 8 bases and V by 7 bases; bases with no gene match: 4. The CDR3 contains 12 residues. Looked up from germline, CDR1 is KGHDR and CDR2 is SFDVKD.

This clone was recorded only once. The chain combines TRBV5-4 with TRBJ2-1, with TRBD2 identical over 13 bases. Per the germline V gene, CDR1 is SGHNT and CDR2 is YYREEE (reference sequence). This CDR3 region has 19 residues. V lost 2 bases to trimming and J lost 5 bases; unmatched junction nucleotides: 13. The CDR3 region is CASSFPGLAGVLGNNEQFF. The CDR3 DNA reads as TGTGCCAGCAGCTTTCCTGGACTAGCGGGGGTTCTGGGTAACAATGAGCAGTTCTTC.

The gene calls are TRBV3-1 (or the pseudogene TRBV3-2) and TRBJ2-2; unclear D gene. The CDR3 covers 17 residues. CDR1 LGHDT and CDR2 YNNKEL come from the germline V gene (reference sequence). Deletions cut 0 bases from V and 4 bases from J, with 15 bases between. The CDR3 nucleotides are TGTGCCAGCAGCCAAGAAAGGAGTCTAGAGTCCACCGGGGAGCTGTTTTTT. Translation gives CASSQERSLESTGELFF.

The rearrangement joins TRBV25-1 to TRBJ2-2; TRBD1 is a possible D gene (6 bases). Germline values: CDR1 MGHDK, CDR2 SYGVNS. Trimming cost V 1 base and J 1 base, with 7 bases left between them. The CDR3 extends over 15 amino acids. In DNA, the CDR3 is TGTGCCAGCAGTGAATCCAGGGGGAACACCGGGGAGCTGTTTTTT. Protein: CASSESRGNTGELFF.

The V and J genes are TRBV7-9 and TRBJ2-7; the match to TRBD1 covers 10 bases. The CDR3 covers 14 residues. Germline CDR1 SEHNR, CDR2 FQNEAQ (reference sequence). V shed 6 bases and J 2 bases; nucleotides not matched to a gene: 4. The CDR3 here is CASRRQGATYEQYF. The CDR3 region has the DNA TGTGCCAGCAGAAGACAGGGGGCGACCTACGAGCAGTACTTC.

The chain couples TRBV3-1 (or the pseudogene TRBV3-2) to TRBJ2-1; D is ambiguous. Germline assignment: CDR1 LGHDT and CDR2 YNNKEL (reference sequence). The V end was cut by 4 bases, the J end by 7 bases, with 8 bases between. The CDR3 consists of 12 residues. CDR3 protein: CASSPDENEQFF. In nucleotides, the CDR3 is TGTGCCAGCAGCCCAGACGAGAATGAGCAGTTCTTC.

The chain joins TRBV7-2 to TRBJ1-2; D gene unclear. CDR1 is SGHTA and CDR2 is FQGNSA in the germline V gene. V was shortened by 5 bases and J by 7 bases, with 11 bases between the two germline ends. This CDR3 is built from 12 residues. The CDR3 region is CASSQRKSGYTF. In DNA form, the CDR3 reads TGTGCCAGCAGCCAGCGGAAGAGTGGCTACACCTTC.

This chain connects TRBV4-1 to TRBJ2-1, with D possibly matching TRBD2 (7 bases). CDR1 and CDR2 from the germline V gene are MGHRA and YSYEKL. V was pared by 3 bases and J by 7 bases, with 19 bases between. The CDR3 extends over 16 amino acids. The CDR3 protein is CASSQLIEEGGNEQFF. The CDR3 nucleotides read TGCGCCAGCAGCCAGTTAATAGAAGAGGGGGGGAATGAGCAGTTCTTC.

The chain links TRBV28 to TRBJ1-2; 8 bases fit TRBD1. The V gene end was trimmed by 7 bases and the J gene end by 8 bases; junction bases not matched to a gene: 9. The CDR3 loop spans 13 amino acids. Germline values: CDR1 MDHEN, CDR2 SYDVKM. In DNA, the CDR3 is TGTGCCAGCACCCCTGGACAGGGTCGAGGCTACACCTTC. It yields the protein CASTPGQGRGYTF.

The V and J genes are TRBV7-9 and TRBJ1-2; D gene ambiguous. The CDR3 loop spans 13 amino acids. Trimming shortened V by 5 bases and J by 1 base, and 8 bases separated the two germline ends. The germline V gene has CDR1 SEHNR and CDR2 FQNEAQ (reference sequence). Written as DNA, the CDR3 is TGTGCCAGCAGCATTCAGGTTAACTATGGCTACACCTTC. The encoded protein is CASSIQVNYGYTF.

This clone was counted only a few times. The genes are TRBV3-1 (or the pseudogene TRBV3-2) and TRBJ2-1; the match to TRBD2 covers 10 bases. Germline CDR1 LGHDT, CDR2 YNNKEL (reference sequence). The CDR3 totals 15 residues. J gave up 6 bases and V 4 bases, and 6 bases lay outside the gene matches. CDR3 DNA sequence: TGTGCCAGCAGCCCCCCGGGACTAGCGTCCAATGAGCAGTTCTTC. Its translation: CASSPPGLASNEQFF.

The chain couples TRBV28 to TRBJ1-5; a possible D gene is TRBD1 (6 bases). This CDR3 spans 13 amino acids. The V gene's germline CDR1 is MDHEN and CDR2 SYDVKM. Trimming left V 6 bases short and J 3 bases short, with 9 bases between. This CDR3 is CASRDRINQPQHF. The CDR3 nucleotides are TGTGCCAGCAGAGACAGGATCAATCAGCCCCAGCATTTT. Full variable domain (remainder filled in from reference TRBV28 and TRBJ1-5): DVKVTQSSRYLVKRTGEKVFLECVQDMDHENMFWYRQDPGLGLRLIYFSYDVKMKEKGDIPEGYSVSREKKERFSLILESASTNQTSMYLCASRDRINQPQHFGDGTRLSIL.

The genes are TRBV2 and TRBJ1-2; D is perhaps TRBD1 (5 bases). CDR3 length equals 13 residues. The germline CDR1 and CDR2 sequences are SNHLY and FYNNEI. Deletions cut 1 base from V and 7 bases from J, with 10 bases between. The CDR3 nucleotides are TGTGCCAGCAGTGAAGGGCAGGGAGGTGGCTACACCTTC. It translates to CASSEGQGGGYTF. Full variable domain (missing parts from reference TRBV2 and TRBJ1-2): EPEVTQTPSHQVTQMGQEVILRCVPISNHLYFYWYRQILGQKVEFLVSFYNNEISEKSEIFDDQFSVERPDGSNFTLKIRSTKLEDSAMYFCASSEGQGGGYTFGSGTRLTVV.

The CDR3, as DNA: TGTGCCAGCAGCCAAGACCCTCCGGGAGCGTTCTACAATGAGCAGTTCTTC. It yields the protein CASSQDPPGAFYNEQFF. This chain joins TRBV4-2 and TRBJ2-1; D possibly corresponds to TRBD2 (6 bases). The germline CDR1 and CDR2 sequences are LGHNA and YNFKEQ. The CDR3 runs 17 residues. The germline V and J ends were trimmed by 0 bases and 3 bases, with 15 bases remaining between them.

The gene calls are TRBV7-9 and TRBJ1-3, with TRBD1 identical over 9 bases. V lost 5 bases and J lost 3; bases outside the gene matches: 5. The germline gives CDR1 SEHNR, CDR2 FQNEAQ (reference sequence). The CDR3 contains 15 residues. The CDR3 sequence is CASSPGDRDGNTIYF. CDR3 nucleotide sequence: TGTGCCAGCAGCCCGGGGGACAGGGATGGAAACACCATATATTTT. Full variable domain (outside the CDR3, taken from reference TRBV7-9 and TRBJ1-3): DTGVSQNPRHKITKRGQNVTFRCDPISEHNRLYWYRQTLGQGPEFLTYFQNEAQLEKSRLLSDRFSAERPKGSFSTLEIQRTEQGDSAMYLCASSPGDRDGNTIYFGEGSWLTVV.

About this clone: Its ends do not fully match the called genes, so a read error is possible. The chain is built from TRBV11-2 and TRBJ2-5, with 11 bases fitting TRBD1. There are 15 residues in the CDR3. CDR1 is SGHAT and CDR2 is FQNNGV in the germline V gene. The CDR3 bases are TGTGCCAGCAGCTTAGGGACAGGGGGCCAAGAGGCCCAGTACTTC. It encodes CASSLGTGGQEAQYF.

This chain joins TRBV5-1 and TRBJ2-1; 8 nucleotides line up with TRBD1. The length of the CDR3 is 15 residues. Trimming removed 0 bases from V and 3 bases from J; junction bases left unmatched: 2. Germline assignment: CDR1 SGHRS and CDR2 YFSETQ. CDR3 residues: CASSLGTGGYNEQFF. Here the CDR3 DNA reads TGCGCCAGCAGCTTGGGAACAGGGGGCTACAATGAGCAGTTCTTC. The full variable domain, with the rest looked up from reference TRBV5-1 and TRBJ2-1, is KAGVTQTPRYLIKTRGQQVTLSCSPISGHRSVSWYQQTPGQGLQFLFEYFSETQRNKGNFPGRFSGRQFSNSRSEMNVSTLELGDSALYLCASSLGTGGYNEQFFGPGTRLTVL.

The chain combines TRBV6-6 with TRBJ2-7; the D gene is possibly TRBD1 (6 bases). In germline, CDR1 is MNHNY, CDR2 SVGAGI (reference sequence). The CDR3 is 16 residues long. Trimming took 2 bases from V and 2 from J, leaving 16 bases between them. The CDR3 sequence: CASSYGTNRATYEQYF. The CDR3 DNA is TGTGCCAGCAGTTACGGGACCAACAGGGCTACCTACGAGCAGTACTTC.

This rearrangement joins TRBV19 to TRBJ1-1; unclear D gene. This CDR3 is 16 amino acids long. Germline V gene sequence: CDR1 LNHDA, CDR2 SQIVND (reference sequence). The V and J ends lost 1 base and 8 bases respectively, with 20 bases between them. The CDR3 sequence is CASSIGAGSPPTEAFF. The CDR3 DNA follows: TGTGCCAGTAGTATAGGGGCAGGCTCGCCCCCCACCGAAGCTTTCTTT. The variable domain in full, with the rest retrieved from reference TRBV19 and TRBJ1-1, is DGGITQSPKYLFRKEGQNVTLSCEQNLNHDAMYWYRQDPGQGLRLIYYSQIVNDFQKGDIAEGYSVSREKKESFPLTVTSAQKNPTAFYLCASSIGAGSPPTEAFFGQGTRLTVV.

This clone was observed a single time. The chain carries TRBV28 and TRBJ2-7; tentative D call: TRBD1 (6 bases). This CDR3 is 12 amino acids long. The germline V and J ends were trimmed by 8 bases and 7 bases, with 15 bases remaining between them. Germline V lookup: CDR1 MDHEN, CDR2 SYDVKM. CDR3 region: CASQVGALEQYF. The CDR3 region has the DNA TGTGCCAGCCAAGTGGGGGCACTGGAGCAGTACTTC. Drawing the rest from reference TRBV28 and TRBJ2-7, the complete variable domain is DVKVTQSSRYLVKRTGEKVFLECVQDMDHENMFWYRQDPGLGLRLIYFSYDVKMKEKGDIPEGYSVSREKKERFSLILESASTNQTSMYLCASQVGALEQYFGPGTRLTVT.